One T cell receptor beta chain is described in this entry. Its target is unknown. CD8+ and CD4+ T cells from blood underwent TCR beta sequencing, which was carried out in a high-throughput format. The data stem from a study of CD8 T cells in Susac syndrome. Study-wide points: The authors acknowledged that the study's TCR sequencing and HLA analysis involved relatively few individuals.

Germline assignment: CDR1 DFQATT and CDR2 SNEGSKA (reference sequence). The V end was cut by 6 bases, the J end by 8 bases, with 20 bases between. The CDR3 sequence is 14 residues long. RNA totalling roughly 0.45 to 1 ug underwent reverse transcription with random hexamers. It was immunoSEQ multiplex PCR that amplified TCR beta CDR3 across 54 Vbeta and 13 Jbeta. TCRdb re-called the immunoSEQ multiplex PCR reads with MiXCR, one entry per CDR3 protein. This table holds 150,000 or so distinct CDR3 sequences, 95% to 96% found once. This clonotype was obtained from a human donor with multiple sclerosis. V gene TRBV20-1 combines with J gene TRBJ1-3, with D possibly matching TRBD1 (5 bases). Source material: CD8+ T cells from PBMCs. This chain's CDR3 is CSAQTTARRDTIYF. In DNA form, the CDR3 reads TGCAGTGCACAAACGACAGCACGTCGGGACACCATATATTTT.